This T cell receptor beta chain is drawn from a study of blood T cell repertoires in COVID-19. In the study overall: Samples taken during acute and convalescent COVID-19 were collected in the United States, Italy and Spain. The cDNA or gDNA used as material had been derived from T cells, B-cell-depleted T cells, or PBMCs.

CDR3 size: 12 residues. From germline, CDR1 is LNHDA and CDR2 SQIVND (reference sequence). V lost 10 bases and J lost 4, with 11 bases in between. Generated by immunoSEQ multiplex PCR, the TCRdb table keeps only in-frame clones and is missing some. The table lists about 240,000 clones, 75% to 90% of them singletons. The TCR was taken from a woman aged 40 to 50 with acute COVID-19. The sample consisted of PBMCs or T cells enriched from blood (not recorded which). The J gene is TRBJ1-5, the V gene TRBV19; D call uncertain. The CDR3 DNA is TGTGCCACGAACGCACAGAATCAGCCCCAGCATTTT. It specifies CATNAQNQPQHF.